This record concerns one TCR beta chain sequence. The antigen is undetermined. The record originates from a study of cytomegalovirus exposure and HLA in healthy donors. The study, taken as a whole, reports: According to an earlier analysis, most TCR beta V segments yielded productive rearrangements about 87% or about 30% of the time.

PCR primers comprised 60 Vbeta and 13 Jbeta primers. Clones were sequenced by immunoSEQ multiplex PCR, and TCRdb holds only the in-frame ones, with some missing. This table has 210,000 or so clones, around 79% appearing once. The V end was cut by 5 bases, the J end by 3 bases, with 8 bases between. CDR3 length: 12 residues. Germline values: CDR1 MNHEY, CDR2 SVGAGI. The specimen sequenced was PBMCs. The chain has TRBV6-5 and TRBJ2-7; tentative D call: TRBD1 (5 bases). This clonotype originated in a girl between 2 and 10 years old in good health and CMV-seronegative. The CDR3 DNA reads TGTGCCAGCAGTATAAGGGGCTACGAGCAGTACTTC. Encoded protein: CASSIRGYEQYF.